These 18 T cell receptor beta chains share one sample of origin, sequenced in a study of CD8+ T cells in alopecia areata. After isolation, RNA underwent reverse transcription to generate cDNA as the sequencing template. Sequencing was performed with immunoSEQ multiplex PCR; in TCRdb, only in-frame clones are kept and a portion is missing. The table has more than 95,000 clones, less than 75% seen once. The treatment: oral pan-JAK inhibitor, 5-10 mg twice daily. This sample comprised CD8+ T cells sorted from blood, obtained at week 4, from a patient treated with tofacitinib. These receptors all stem from a human donor with alopecia areata.

The V gene is TRBV20-1, the J gene TRBJ1-2; possible D gene TRBD1, 6 bases. Germline loops: CDR1 DFQATT, CDR2 SNEGSKA (reference sequence). This CDR3 is 11 amino acids long. The CDR3 loop reads CTADRLYGYTF. The DNA for the CDR3 is TGCACCGCCGACAGGCTCTATGGCTACACCTTC.

This rearrangement joins TRBV27 to TRBJ2-1, with unresolved D. Trimming left V 9 bases short and J 0 bases short, with 9 bases between. The CDR3 has 13 residues. The germline V gene encodes CDR1 MNHEY and CDR2 SMNVEV (reference sequence). CDR3 sequence reads: CASSYSSYNEQFF. CDR3 nucleotides: TGTGCCAGTAGCTATAGCTCCTACAATGAGCAGTTCTTC.

A remark on this clone: This sample includes further DNA sequences coding for the same CDR3. The chain couples TRBV27 to TRBJ2-5; D gene uncertain. The CDR3 runs 13 residues. In germline, CDR1 is MNHEY, CDR2 SMNVEV (reference sequence). Trimming shortened V by 3 bases and J by 2 bases, and 7 bases separated the two germline ends. The CDR3 loop reads CASSLLGQETQYF. CDR3 sequence (DNA): TGTGCCAGCAGTTTGTTGGGTCAAGAGACCCAGTACTTC.

J is TRBJ2-1 and V is TRBV5-4; the D gene is possibly TRBD2 (5 bases). The CDR3 consists of 14 residues. V lost 0 bases to trimming and J lost 6 bases, with 10 bases between them. Germline V gene lookup returns CDR1 SGHNT and CDR2 YYREEE (reference sequence). The CDR3 sequence is CASSLAGLSNEQFF. CDR3 sequence (DNA): TGTGCCAGCAGCTTGGCCGGACTGAGCAATGAGCAGTTCTTC.

The rearrangement joins TRBV29-1 to TRBJ2-4; 9 positions agree with TRBD2. The length of the CDR3 is 14 residues. Germline CDR1 SQVTM, CDR2 ANQGSEA. Unmatched junction bases numbered 4, after V lost 7 bases and J lost 0 bases. The DNA for the CDR3 is TGCAGCGCGGCGGGGGGGATAGCCAAAAACATTCAGTACTTC. It translates to CSAAGGIAKNIQYF.

This rearrangement joins TRBV27 to TRBJ1-2; no firm D call. Germline V gene lookup returns CDR1 MNHEY and CDR2 SMNVEV (reference sequence). Trimming pared 5 bases from V and 4 bases from J, leaving 11 bases between. CDR3 length equals 13 residues. The CDR3 here is CASSQTSGYGYTF. CDR3 DNA: TGTGCCAGCAGTCAGACTAGCGGCTATGGCTACACCTTC.

The chain recombines TRBV27 with TRBJ2-1, with D perhaps TRBD2 (7 bases). This CDR3 comprises 15 residues. V shed 6 bases and J shed 0 bases, with 12 bases lying between them. From germline, CDR1 is MNHEY and CDR2 SMNVEV (reference sequence). The CDR3 sequence is CASRLRGGSYNEQFF. CDR3 DNA sequence: TGTGCCAGCAGATTAAGGGGGGGCTCCTACAATGAGCAGTTCTTC.

The chain recombines TRBV9 with TRBJ1-2; 8 nucleotides line up with TRBD1. Losses at the gene ends were 4 bases for V and 7 bases for J; bases not matched to a gene: 9. Per the germline V gene, CDR1 is SGDLS and CDR2 is YYNGEE. The CDR3 consists of 14 residues. CDR3 in DNA: TGTGCCAGCAGCCCATCGACAGGGGTGGCTGGCTACACCTTC. Translating gives CASSPSTGVAGYTF.

The genes are TRBV30 and TRBJ2-5; TRBD1 matches at 9 bases. The junction had 6 bases not matched to a gene; V was cut back by 4 bases and J by 0 bases. CDR1 and CDR2 from the germline V gene are GTSNPN and SVGIG (reference sequence). The CDR3 loop spans 15 amino acids. The DNA of the CDR3 is TGTGCCTGGACCTCCGGACAGGGGTACCAAGAGACCCAGTACTTC. Amino acid sequence: CAWTSGQGYQETQYF.

This clone was seen only a few times. The rearrangement uses TRBV29-1 and TRBJ2-7; D possibly uses TRBD1 or TRBD2 (5 bases each). The CDR3 extends over 15 amino acids. Trimming cost V 3 bases and J 2 bases, with 17 bases left between them. The germline V gene encodes CDR1 SQVTM and CDR2 ANQGSEA. CDR3 region: CSVEEPGPQPYEQYF. Written as DNA, the CDR3 is TGCAGCGTTGAGGAACCGGGACCACAACCCTACGAGCAGTACTTC.

The rearrangement links TRBV27 to TRBJ2-7, with a weak D call TRBD2 (5 bases). Germline lookup yields CDR1 MNHEY and CDR2 SMNVEV (reference sequence). V was trimmed by 5 bases and J by 4 bases, leaving 12 bases between them. This CDR3 region has 13 residues. The CDR3 is CASSELVSYEQYF. The CDR3 DNA is TGTGCCAGCAGTGAACTAGTTTCGTACGAGCAGTACTTC.

A note on this clone: One end of the junction fails to match germline, which may point to a read error. The chain has TRBV2 and TRBJ1-2; D not certain. The germline V gene has CDR1 SNHLY and CDR2 FYNNEI. The CDR3 covers 14 residues. The CDR3 DNA sequence: TGTGCCAGCCGGCCCTCCTACGACGTCAGGAATTCTGTCTTC. Its translation is CASRPSYDVRNSVF. Complete variable domain (other parts from reference TRBV2 and TRBJ1-2): EPEVTQTPSHQVTQMGQEVILRCVPISNHLYFYWYRQILGQKVEFLVSFYNNEISEKSEIFDDQFSVERPDGSNFTLKIRSTKLEDSAMYFCASRPSYDVRNSVFGSGTRLTVV.

This clone has just one count. This chain links TRBV30 with TRBJ2-1; no definite D call. Germline CDR1 GTSNPN, CDR2 SVGIG (reference sequence). The CDR3 is 11 residues long. The germline V and J ends were trimmed by 6 bases and 7 bases, with 10 bases remaining between them. The CDR3 spells CACYTGNEQFF. The CDR3 coding sequence is TGTGCCTGTTATACCGGGAATGAGCAGTTCTTC. The whole variable domain, remainder taken from reference TRBV30 and TRBJ2-1, is SQTIHQWPATLVQPVGSPLSLECTVEGTSNPNLYWYRQAAGRGLQLLFYSVGIGQISSEVPQNLSASRPQDRQFILSSKKLLLSDSGFYLCACYTGNEQFFGPGTRLTVL.

This chain connects TRBV11-2 to TRBJ2-3; 8 bases map to TRBD2. The CDR3 is 15 residues long. Germline V gene lookup returns CDR1 SGHAT and CDR2 FQNNGV. The junction had 10 bases not matched to a gene; V was cut back by 5 bases and J by 6 bases. Here the CDR3 DNA reads TGTGCCAGCAGCGACCTTAGCGGGGAAGGGGATACGCAGTATTTT. It translates to CASSDLSGEGDTQYF.

J is TRBJ2-2 and V is TRBV6-5, with 8 bases matching TRBD1. Germline CDR1 and CDR2: MNHEY and SVGAGI. This CDR3 has 14 amino acids. Trimming removed 2 bases from V and 7 bases from J; junction bases left unmatched: 3. In DNA form, the CDR3 reads TGTGCCAGCAGTTACCCAGGGGGCAGCGGGGAGCTGTTTTTT. Its protein is CASSYPGGSGELFF.

This clone was observed a few times. The chain joins TRBV30 to TRBJ2-3, with 11 bases matching TRBD2. Losses at the gene ends were 4 bases for V and 4 bases for J; bases not matched to a gene: 4. This CDR3 is built from 14 residues. CDR1 is GTSNPN and CDR2 is SVGIG in the germline V gene (reference sequence). In nucleotides, the CDR3 is TGTGCCTGGACCCTAGCGGGGGGAGCAGATACGCAGTATTTT. Protein sequence: CAWTLAGGADTQYF.

This clone has only a few counts. The rearrangement joins TRBV7-9 to TRBJ2-7, with a tentative D call TRBD1 (5 bases). V was shortened by 1 base and J by 5 bases, with 12 bases between the two germline ends. CDR3 length: 14 amino acids. Germline CDR1 and CDR2: SEHNR and FQNEAQ (reference sequence). The CDR3 nucleotides are TGTGCCAGCAGCTTAGAAAGGGGTATGGACGAGCAGTACTTC. This sequence encodes CASSLERGMDEQYF.

This clone was found a few times. The chain employs TRBV29-1 and TRBJ2-6, with 8 positions matching TRBD2. The length of the CDR3 is 15 residues. Germline V gene data show CDR1 as SQVTM and CDR2 as ANQGSEA. V trimming: 4 bases; J trimming: 0 bases; junction bases outside the gene matches: 2. Here the CDR3 DNA reads TGCAGCGTTGGGGGGACTAGCTCTGGGGCCAACGTCCTGACTTTC. It yields the protein CSVGGTSSGANVLTF. Full variable domain (remainder filled in from reference TRBV29-1 and TRBJ2-6): SAVISQKPSRDICQRGTSLTIQCQVDSQVTMMFWYRQQPGQSLTLIATANQGSEATYESGFVIDKFPISRPNLTFSTLTVSNMSPEDSSIYLCSVGGTSSGANVLTFGAGSRLTVL.